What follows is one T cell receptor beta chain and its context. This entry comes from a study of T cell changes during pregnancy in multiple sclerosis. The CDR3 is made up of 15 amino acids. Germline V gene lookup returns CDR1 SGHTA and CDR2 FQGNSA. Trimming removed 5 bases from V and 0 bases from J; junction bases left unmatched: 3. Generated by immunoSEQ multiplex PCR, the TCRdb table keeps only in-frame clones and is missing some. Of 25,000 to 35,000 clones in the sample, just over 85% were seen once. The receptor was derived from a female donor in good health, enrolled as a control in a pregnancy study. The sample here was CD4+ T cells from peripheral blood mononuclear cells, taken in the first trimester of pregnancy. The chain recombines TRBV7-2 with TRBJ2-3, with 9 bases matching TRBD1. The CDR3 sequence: CASSIGTGSTDTQYF. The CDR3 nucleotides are TGTGCCAGCAGCATAGGGACAGGGAGCACAGATACGCAGTATTTT.